This note documents a single T cell receptor beta chain sequence. Its target antigen remains unknown. No clone much larger than this one lies a single base away; base qualities are absent. The library was obtained by the immunoSEQ multiplex PCR assay. The table was pulled from immuneACCESS by TCRdb, which kept in-frame rearrangements only. Such tables lose some clones; where checked, under half of the loss comes from unresolved V genes, and the rest has no known cause. The sample table holds about 89,000 clones, of which 92% were seen once. 2% to 3% of the sample rests with the top ten. These data originate in a study of T cell changes during pregnancy in multiple sclerosis (dated by TCRdb to between 2019 and 2020). For the wider study: Changes in the T cell repertoire over the course of pregnancy were examined in this study in women with multiple sclerosis.

This TCR derives from a female donor in good health, enrolled as a control in a pregnancy study. This specimen was peripheral blood, taken after pregnancy.

The DNA is TGTGCCACCTCATCCGAGGACAGCTATAGCAATCAGCCCCAGCATTTT. The encoded protein is CATSSEDSYSNQPQHF. The V and J segments used are TRBV19 and TRBJ1-5; the D gene is perhaps TRBD1, on 6 matching bases. Cut back by 10 bases and 0 bases, the V and J ends lie 19 bases apart. From its cysteine to its phenylalanine, the CDR3 spans 16 amino acids. The DNA shown is the 48-base CDR3, in frame from base 1. Reading the germline V gene (reference sequence) gives CDR1 LNHDA and CDR2 SQIVND.